Listed below are T cell receptor beta chains from one sample, sequenced in a study of CD8 T cells in ankylosing spondylitis. TCRdb processed the 5' RACE reads anew with MiXCR; each CDR3 protein has one entry. The data show some 240,000 distinct CDR3 sequences, with 18% seen just once and around 33% held by the top ten. Sequenced material: blood, either unsorted or a sorted T cell fraction (not recorded which). These receptors were collected from a male donor with ankylosing spondylitis or in good health (not recorded which). CDR3s include the opening cysteine and the closing phenylalanine or tryptophan. The D gene is left open where the match is weak. Only part of the rows carry a size: once, few, many, or a class if the clone is expanded.

D	size	V	J	DNA	CDR3
TRBD2	many	TRBV7-2	TRBJ2-7	TGTGCCAGCAGCTTAGGTCTAGCGGCCGAGCAGTACTTC	CASSLGLAAEQYF
TRBD2	-	TRBV6-1	TRBJ2-2	TGTGCCAGCAGTGAAACCCGACTAGCGGGAGCGGTCGGGGAGCTGTTTTTT	CASSETRLAGAVGELFF
-	few	TRBV6-2/TRBV6-3	TRBJ2-1	TGTGCCAGCAGTTACTCTCCGACCGAAACCTATGAGCAGTTCTTC	CASSYSPTETYEQFF
-	-	TRBV6-5	TRBJ1-1	TGTGCCAGCAGTTACAGGGGTCAGTTTGCTGAAGCTTTCTTT	CASSYRGQFAEAFF
-	few	TRBV20-1	TRBJ1-1	TGCAGTGCCGGTGCCTCCTTAAGGAGAATGAACACTGAAGCTTTCTTT	CSAGASLRRMNTEAFF
-	-	TRBV19	TRBJ2-7	TGTGCCAGTAGTATCGGTGTGCTTACCCCCTCCTACGAGCAGTACTTC	CASSIGVLTPSYEQYF
TRBD1	-	TRBV29-1	TRBJ1-1	TGCAGCGTTGATAGGGGGCCGGGTGAAGCTTTCTTT	CSVDRGPGEAFF
-	few	TRBV4-1	TRBJ1-1	TGCGCCAGCAGCCCTATGAACCCGAACACTGAAGCTTTCTTT	CASSPMNPNTEAFF
-	few	TRBV27	TRBJ2-7	TGTGCCAGCAGTTTGGGGACGGCCTCCTACGAGCAGTACTTC	CASSLGTASYEQYF
-	-	TRBV21-1	TRBJ2-2	TGTGCCAGCAGCCCTCCCCGACTAGCGGACACCGGGGAGCTGTTTTTT	CASSPPRLADTGELFF
-	-	TRBV11-2	TRBJ2-5	TGTGCCAGCGAAGACCTCTACCAAGAGACCCAGTACTTC	CASEDLYQETQYF
TRBD2	-	TRBV20-1	TRBJ2-1	TGCAGTGCTAGAGCTAGCGGGACACCTGGGGAGCAGTTCTTC	CSARASGTPGEQFF
-	many	TRBV20-1	TRBJ1-2	TGCAGTGCTAGAGATAGGGCTAGGTTCGGGACATATGGCTACACCTTC	CSARDRARFGTYGYTF
TRBD2	many	TRBV12-3/TRBV12-4	TRBJ2-1	TGTGCCAGCAGTCTAGGACTAGCGGGGAATGAGCAGTTCTTC	CASSLGLAGNEQFF
-	-	TRBV4-1	TRBJ2-5	TGCGCCAGCAGCCAAGATGGAGGTTGGGAGACCCAGTACTTC	CASSQDGGWETQYF
-	few	TRBV12-3/TRBV12-4	TRBJ2-5	TGTGCCAGCAGTTTCGGACACGGGGAGACCCAGTACTTC	CASSFGHGETQYF
-	many	TRBV4-1	TRBJ2-6	TGCGCCAGCAGCCAGGTCTCTGGGGCCAACGTCCTGACTTTC	CASSQVSGANVLTF
-	few	TRBV29-1	TRBJ1-1	TGCAGCGTCCAACTCGGGGCTGAAGCTTTCTTT	CSVQLGAEAFF
-	many	TRBV3-1	TRBJ2-7	TGTGCCAGCAGCCAACTTTCGGAGCAGTACTTC	CASSQLSEQYF
TRBD2	few	TRBV5-1	TRBJ2-1	TGCGCCAGCAGCTTGGTCAGTAGCGGGAGTTCGTACAATGAGCAGTTCTTC	CASSLVSSGSSYNEQFF
TRBD1	few	TRBV20-1	TRBJ2-7	TGCAGTGCTCTCGATGGGGACAGCAGTTTGGGCGAGCAGTACTTC	CSALDGDSSLGEQYF
-	-	TRBV30	TRBJ2-1	TGTGCCTGGATGGCGGGAATTGGGTACAATGAGCAGTTCTTC	CAWMAGIGYNEQFF
TRBD1	-	TRBV9	TRBJ1-1	TGTGCCAGCAGCCCGGGACAGGGGCCTGAAGCTTTCTTT	CASSPGQGPEAFF
-	few	TRBV6-5	TRBJ2-7	TGTGCCAGCAGTTACAAACAGGCAAGCTACGAGCAGTACTTC	CASSYKQASYEQYF